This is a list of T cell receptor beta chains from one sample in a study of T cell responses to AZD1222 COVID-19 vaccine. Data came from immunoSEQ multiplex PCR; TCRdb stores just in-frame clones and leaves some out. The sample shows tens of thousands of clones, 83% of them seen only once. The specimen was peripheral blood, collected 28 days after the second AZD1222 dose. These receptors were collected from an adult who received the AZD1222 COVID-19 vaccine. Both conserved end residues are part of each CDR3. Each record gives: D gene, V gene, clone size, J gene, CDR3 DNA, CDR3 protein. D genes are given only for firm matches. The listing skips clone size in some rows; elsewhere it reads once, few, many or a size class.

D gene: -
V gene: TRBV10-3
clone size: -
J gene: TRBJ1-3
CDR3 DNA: TGTGCCATCAGTGAAATGGGGGGGTTTGGTGGAAACACCATATATTTT
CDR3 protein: CAISEMGGFGGNTIYF

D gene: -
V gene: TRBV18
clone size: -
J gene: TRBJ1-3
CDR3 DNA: TGTGCCAGCTCACCACTAACAGGTGGAAACACCATATATTTT
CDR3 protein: CASSPLTGGNTIYF

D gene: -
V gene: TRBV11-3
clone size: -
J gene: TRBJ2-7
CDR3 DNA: TGTGCCAGCAGCTTAGAGCGGGGGCGAACACCGGGACAAGCTTCCTACGAGCAGTACTTC
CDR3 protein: CASSLERGRTPGQASYEQYF

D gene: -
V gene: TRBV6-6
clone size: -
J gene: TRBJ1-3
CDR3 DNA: TGTGCCAGCAGTTACGAATCGAGGGGAAACACCATATATTTT
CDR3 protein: CASSYESRGNTIYF

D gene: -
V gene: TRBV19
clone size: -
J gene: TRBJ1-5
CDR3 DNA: TGTGCCAGTAGTATACCCGGGACTGGGGATCAGCCCCAGCATTTT
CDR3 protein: CASSIPGTGDQPQHF

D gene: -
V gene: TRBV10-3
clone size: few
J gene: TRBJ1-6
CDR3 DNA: TGTGCCATCAGTGATGGCAGGTTAGGAGGTTCACCCCTCCACTTT
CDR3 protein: CAISDGRLGGSPLHF

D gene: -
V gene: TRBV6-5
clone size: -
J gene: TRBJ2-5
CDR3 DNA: TGTGCCAGCAGTCCTGGTCTAGCTTGGGAGACCCAGTACTTC
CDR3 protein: CASSPGLAWETQYF

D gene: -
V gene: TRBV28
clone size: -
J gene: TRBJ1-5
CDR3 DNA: TGTGCCAGCAGAACCTCGGGGGAGCGCAATCAGCCCCAGCATTTT
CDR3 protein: CASRTSGERNQPQHF

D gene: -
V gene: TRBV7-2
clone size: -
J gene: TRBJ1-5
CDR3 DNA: TGTGCCAGCAGCTTGGGCAGGGCGTATAATCAGCCCCAGCATTTT
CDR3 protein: CASSLGRAYNQPQHF

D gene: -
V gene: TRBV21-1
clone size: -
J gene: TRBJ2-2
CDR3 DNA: TGTGCCAGCAGCAAAGTGGGGGAACTAGCGGGGGCCCGAGGCACCGGGGAGCTGTTTTTT
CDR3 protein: CASSKVGELAGARGTGELFF

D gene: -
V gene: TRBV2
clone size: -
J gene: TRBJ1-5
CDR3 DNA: TGTGCCAGCAGTGAAGCGACGGACAATCAGCCCCAGCATTTT
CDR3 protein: CASSEATDNQPQHF

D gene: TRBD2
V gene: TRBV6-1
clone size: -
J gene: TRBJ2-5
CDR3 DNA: TGTGCCAGCAGTGCTCTAGCGGGGGGGCGAGTGGGAGAGACCCAGTACTTC
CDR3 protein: CASSALAGGRVGETQYF

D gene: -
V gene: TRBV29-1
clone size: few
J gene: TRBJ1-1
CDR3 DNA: TGCAGCGTCCACAATTCCGACACTGAAGCTTTCTTT
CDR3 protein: CSVHNSDTEAFF

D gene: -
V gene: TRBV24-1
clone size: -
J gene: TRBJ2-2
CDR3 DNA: TGTGCCACCAGTGATACTGGGGGCACCGGGGAGCTGTTTTTT
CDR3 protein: CATSDTGGTGELFF

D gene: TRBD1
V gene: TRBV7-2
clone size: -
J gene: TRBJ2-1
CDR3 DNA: TGTGCCAGCAGCTTCCAGGGGGACAATGAGCAGTTCTTC
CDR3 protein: CASSFQGDNEQFF

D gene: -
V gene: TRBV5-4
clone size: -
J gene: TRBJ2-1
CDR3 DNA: TGTGCCAGCAGCTCGTCGCGGCACAATGAGCAGTTCTTC
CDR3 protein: CASSSSRHNEQFF

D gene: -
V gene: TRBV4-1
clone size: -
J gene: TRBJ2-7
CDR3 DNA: TGCGCCAGCAGCCAAGAGTGGCGATACGAGCAGTACTTC
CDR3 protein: CASSQEWRYEQYF

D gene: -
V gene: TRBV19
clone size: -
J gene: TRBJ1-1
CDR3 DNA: TGTGCCAGTAGTATTAGTTCAGGGAGGACTGAAGCTTTCTTT
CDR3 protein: CASSISSGRTEAFF

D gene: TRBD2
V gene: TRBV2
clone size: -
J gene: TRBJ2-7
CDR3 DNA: TGTGCCAGCAGTGATTCGGGCGGGGGGAACTACGAGCAGTACTTC
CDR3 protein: CASSDSGGGNYEQYF

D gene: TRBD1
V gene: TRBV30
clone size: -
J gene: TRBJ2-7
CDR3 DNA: TGTGCCTGGAGGACTGGGTTGGGCAGGGGGTCACCCTACGAGCAGTACTTC
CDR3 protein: CAWRTGLGRGSPYEQYF

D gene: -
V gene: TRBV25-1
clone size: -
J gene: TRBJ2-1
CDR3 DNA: TGTGCCAGCAGTGACGAACGCACTATCAATGAGCAGTTCTTC
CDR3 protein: CASSDERTINEQFF

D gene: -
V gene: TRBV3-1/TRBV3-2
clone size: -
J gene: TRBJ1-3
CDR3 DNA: TGTGCCAGCAGCCAAGTATCGACCATATATTTT
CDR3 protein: CASSQVSTIYF

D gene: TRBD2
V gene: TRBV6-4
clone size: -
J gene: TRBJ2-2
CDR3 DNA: TGTGCCAGCAGTCGAGCGGGGGGGCCTTCCGGGGAGCTGTTTTTT
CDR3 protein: CASSRAGGPSGELFF

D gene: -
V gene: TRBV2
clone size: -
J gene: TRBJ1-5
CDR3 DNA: TGTGCCAGCAGTCGGGCAGGAGCTAGCAATCAGCCCCAGCATTTT
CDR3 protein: CASSRAGASNQPQHF

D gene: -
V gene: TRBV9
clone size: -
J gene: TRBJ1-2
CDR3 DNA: TGTGCCAGCAGCGTAGGGAAGAGCGGGGTCAGGGACTATGGCTACACCTTC
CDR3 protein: CASSVGKSGVRDYGYTF

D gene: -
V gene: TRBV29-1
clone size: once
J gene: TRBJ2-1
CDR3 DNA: TGCAGCGTTGAAGGAGGGGATAGCTCCTACAATGAGCAGTTCTTC
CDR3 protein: CSVEGGDSSYNEQFF

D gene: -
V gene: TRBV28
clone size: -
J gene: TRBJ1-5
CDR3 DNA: TGTGCCAGCAGTCCCCCCGAGGGGAGAAGCAATCAGCCCCAGCATTTT
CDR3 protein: CASSPPEGRSNQPQHF

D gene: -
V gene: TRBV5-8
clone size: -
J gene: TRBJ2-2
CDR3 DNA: TGTGCCAGCAGCCAGGGACAATTGGGAACCGGGGAGCTGTTTTTT
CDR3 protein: CASSQGQLGTGELFF

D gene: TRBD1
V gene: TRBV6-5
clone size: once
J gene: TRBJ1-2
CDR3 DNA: TGTGCCAGCAGCCCCGCCGGGACAGGGGCTGGCTACACCTTC
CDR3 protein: CASSPAGTGAGYTF

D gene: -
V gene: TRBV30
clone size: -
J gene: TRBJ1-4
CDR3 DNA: TGTGCCTGGAGTGCGGGGGCGTCGGACGAAAAACTGTTTTTT
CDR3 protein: CAWSAGASDEKLFF

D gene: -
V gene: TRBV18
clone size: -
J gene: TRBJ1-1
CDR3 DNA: TGTGCCAGCTCACGCTCGGGGGACGGTACGAACACTGAAGCTTTCTTT
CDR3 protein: CASSRSGDGTNTEAFF